A single TCR beta chain is shown here with its context. Its cognate antigen is unknown. The data derive from a study of OX40 agonist ivuxolimab in advanced cancers. Looking at the study overall: Patients in the trial were receiving intravenous ivuxolimab every 2 weeks, at doses of 0.01 to 10 mg/kg. Three dose-escalation patients had partial responses: one with hepatocellular carcinoma and two with cutaneous melanoma. Overall study results and limits: Partial responders at 0.1-3.0 mg/kg had among the lowest clonal expansion. Also present in some nonresponders was a low level of normalized T-cell clonal expansion.

Clones were read by immunoSEQ multiplex PCR, and TCRdb kept only the in-frame ones, dropping some. This table holds about 62,000 clones, around 83% found once. CDR1 and CDR2 (germline): SEHNR, FQNEAQ (reference sequence). This CDR3 has 14 amino acids. J gave up 6 bases and V 4 bases, and 8 bases lay outside the gene matches. This TCR was recovered from an adult with an advanced solid tumor such as melanoma, head and neck, liver or kidney cancer. This sequence joins TRBV7-9 and TRBJ1-1; 7 bases are a match to TRBD1. The sequenced sample was CD4+ or CD8+ T cells sorted from blood, obtained in a trial of the OX40 agonist ivuxolimab. The CDR3 region has the DNA TGTGCCAGCAGCTCCCAACAGGGGTTCGCTGAAGCTTTCTTT. Protein product: CASSSQQGFAEAFF.